This is a list of T cell receptor beta chains from one sample in a study of shared clonotypes between healthy human individuals. Repertoires were generated with immunoSEQ multiplex PCR, while TCRdb's copy carries only in-frame clones and drops some. The sample consists of about 980,000 clones, over 75% of them appearing once. Sequencing was performed on memory CD4+ T cells sorted from blood. These receptors all stem from a man between 18 and 29 years old in good health. Both conserved end residues are part of each CDR3. Fields, in order: clone size, V gene, CDR3 protein. Some rows mark clone size as missing; the rest say once, few, many or name a class of expanded clone.

>few|TRBV30
CAWSVQLAPDTQYF
>-|TRBV7-3
CASSPGQGEKLFF
>-|TRBV10-3
CAISESFADNEQFF
>-|TRBV5-4
CASSKVLGGRSYNSPLHF
>-|TRBV5-4
CASSTGVAVYNEQFF
>-|TRBV7-6
CASSAGGTTNEKLFF
>-|TRBV11-2
CASSLDSDRGPFF
>-|TRBV5-1
CASSYALGTSEEQYF
>-|TRBV10-3
CATQSSYEQYF
>-|TRBV6-1
CASSADREGSYEQYF
>-|TRBV2
CASSENPTSTDTQYF
>-|TRBV14
CASSQARTVGETQYF
>-|TRBV9
CASSVSQDNYGYTF
>-|TRBV7-2
CATEPGLAIYTQYF
>-|TRBV2
CASSAQAGGLNTGELFF
>few|TRBV20-1
CSADRGEAFF
>-|TRBV29-1
CSVLRQLAGVTRTDTQYF
>-|TRBV27
CASSLRVLGYEQYF
>-|TRBV15
CATSTGGAGAGELFF
>-|TRBV10-3
CAIGGKVQGYNEQFF
>-|TRBV5-5
CASSLGTGVYGYTF
>-|TRBV2
CASSERQGENTIYF
>-|TRBV6-1
CASALAGGTYEQYF
>-|TRBV5-1
CASSTGTGAYNEQFF
>-|TRBV11-2
CASSPKMGEVNTGELFF
>-|TRBV7-9
CASSLARDTYWYF
>-|TRBV6-1
CASKTYRADNTEAFF
>-|TRBV19
CATGTGNSWETQYF
>-|TRBV6-4
CASPQRNTNTEAFF
>-|TRBV27
CASSRSGNVKKLFF
>-|TRBV18
CASSPGQAWETQYF
>-|TRBV6-5
CASSPGIDSKLYF
>-|TRBV29-1
CSVGHWGHLNSYEQYF
>-|TRBV5-1
CASTLGGPSYNEQFF
>-|TRBV6-6
CASSLPPSETQYF
>-|TRBV28
CASSVPGVSWEKLFF
>-|TRBV7-2
CASSLRFSGYNEQFF
>few|TRBV11-2
CASSLDLGPKGYTF
>-|TRBV27
CASSLGTGTIQYF
>-|TRBV16
CASSQASGPWGYTF
>-|TRBV28
CASSLSGSRAGRGYTF
>-|TRBV7-2
CASSARDFAQYF
>-|TRBV7-8
CASRQGLENTEAFF
>few|TRBV11-1
CASSLPSQADTQYF
>-|TRBV5-5
CASTASEGGGSPLHF
>-|TRBV7-2
CASSSTSGPFDEQFF
>-|TRBV19
CASVPGQGHTQYF
>few|TRBV7-2
CASSLDLGPQEAQHF
>-|TRBV15
CAIGRGAPNTGELFF
>-|TRBV10-2
CASSEQSNTEAFF
>-|TRBV5-8
CASRLSGQGFSYEQYF
>-|TRBV4-3
CASSLFPSGSSYNEQFF
>-|TRBV6-1
CASSDGGGSYEQYF
>-|TRBV5-6
CASTGGPGYEQYF
>-|TRBV2
CASTSGRTNNEQFF
>-|TRBV10-1
CASIPGNEQYF
>-|TRBV4-1
CASSQEGQPQHF